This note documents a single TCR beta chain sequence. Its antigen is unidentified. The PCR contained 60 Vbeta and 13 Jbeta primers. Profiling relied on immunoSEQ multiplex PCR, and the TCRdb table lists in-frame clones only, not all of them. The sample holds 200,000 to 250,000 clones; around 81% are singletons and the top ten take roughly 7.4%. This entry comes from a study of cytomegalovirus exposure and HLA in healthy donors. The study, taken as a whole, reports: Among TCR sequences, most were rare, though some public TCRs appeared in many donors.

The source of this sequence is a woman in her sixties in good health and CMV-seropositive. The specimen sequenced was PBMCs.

The CDR3 sequence: CASRDTNTGELFF. DNA for the CDR3: TGCGCCAGCAGGGACACTAACACCGGGGAGCTGTTTTTT. The chain joins TRBV5-1 to TRBJ2-2; the D gene is possibly TRBD1 (5 bases). Looked up from germline, CDR1 is SGHRS and CDR2 is YFSETQ. There are 13 residues in the CDR3. V was cut by 5 bases and J by 2 bases, with 7 bases left in between.